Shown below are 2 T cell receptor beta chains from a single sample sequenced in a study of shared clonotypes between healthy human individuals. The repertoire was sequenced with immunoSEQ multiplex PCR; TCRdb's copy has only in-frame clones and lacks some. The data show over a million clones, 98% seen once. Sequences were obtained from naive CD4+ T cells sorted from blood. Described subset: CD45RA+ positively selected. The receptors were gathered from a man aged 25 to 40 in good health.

The CDR3 DNA reads as TGTGCCACCAGCAGAGTGGCGGGTGAGCAGTTCTTC. This codes for CATSRVAGEQFF. V gene TRBV15 combines with J gene TRBJ2-1, with D possibly matching TRBD2 (5 bases). Per germline, CDR1 LNHNV and CDR2 YYDKDF (reference sequence). Trimming took off 1 base at V and 9 bases at J, with 7 bases between the two ends. This CDR3 contains 12 residues.

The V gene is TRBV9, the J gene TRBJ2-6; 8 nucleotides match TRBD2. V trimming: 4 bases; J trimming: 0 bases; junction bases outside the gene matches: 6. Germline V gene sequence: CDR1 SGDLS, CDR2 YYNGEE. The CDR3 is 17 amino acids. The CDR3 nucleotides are TGTGCCAGCAGCATTCTAGCGGGTAGCTCTGGGGCCAACGTCCTGACTTTC. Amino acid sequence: CASSILAGSSGANVLTF. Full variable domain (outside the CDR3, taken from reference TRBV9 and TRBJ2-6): DSGVTQTPKHLITATGQRVTLRCSPRSGDLSVYWYQQSLDQGLQFLIQYYNGEERAKGNILERFSAQQFPDLHSELNLSSLELGDSALYFCASSILAGSSGANVLTFGAGSRLTVL.